A selection of T cell receptor beta chains follows, all from one sample in a study of T cells in Graves' hyperthyroidism and ophthalmopathy. TCRdb recomputed calls from the multiplex PCR reads with MiXCR, one row per CDR3 protein. This sample has around 600,000 distinct CDR3 sequences, with just under 45% found just once. Sequencing was performed on peripheral blood or thyroid tissue (not recorded which). These receptors all stem from an adult man with Graves' disease, either hyperthyroidism or ophthalmopathy (not recorded which). CDR3s include the opening cysteine and the closing phenylalanine or tryptophan. Fields, in order: V gene, D gene, J gene, CDR3 length, clone size, CDR3 protein, CDR3 DNA. A D gene is named only where the DNA matches it firmly. Clone sizes are given selectively: once, few, many, or a class where the clone is expanded.

v_gene: TRBV7-9
d_gene: NA
j_gene: TRBJ1-2
len: 12
abundance: few
CDR3aa: CASSPGYYGYTF
CDR3nt: TGTGCCAGCAGCCCCGGTTATTATGGCTACACCTTC

v_gene: TRBV7-2
d_gene: NA
j_gene: TRBJ2-5
len: 15
abundance: many
CDR3aa: CASSLASGFQETQYF
CDR3nt: TGTGCCAGCAGCTTAGCCTCAGGATTCCAAGAGACCCAGTACTTC

v_gene: TRBV20-1
d_gene: TRBD1
j_gene: TRBJ2-5
len: 14
abundance: NA
CDR3aa: CSAGVGTAWETQYF
CDR3nt: TGCAGTGCTGGAGTTGGGACAGCCTGGGAGACCCAGTACTTC

v_gene: TRBV10-3
d_gene: NA
j_gene: TRBJ1-3
len: 14
abundance: NA
CDR3aa: CAISPDQGYNTIYF
CDR3nt: TGTGCCATCAGCCCCGACCAGGGTTATAACACCATATATTTT

v_gene: TRBV5-1
d_gene: TRBD1
j_gene: TRBJ2-7
len: 15
abundance: NA
CDR3aa: CASSKATGDVYEQYF
CDR3nt: TGCGCCAGCAGCAAGGCGACAGGGGACGTCTACGAGCAGTACTTC

v_gene: TRBV5-4
d_gene: TRBD1
j_gene: TRBJ1-5
len: 15
abundance: NA
CDR3aa: CASSSTGDYDQPQHF
CDR3nt: TGTGCCAGCAGTTCTACAGGGGACTACGATCAGCCCCAGCATTTT

v_gene: TRBV5-1
d_gene: TRBD1
j_gene: TRBJ1-4
len: 16
abundance: NA
CDR3aa: CASSPQGARTNEKLFF
CDR3nt: TGCGCCAGCTCACCACAGGGGGCGAGGACTAATGAAAAACTGTTTTTT

v_gene: TRBV12-3/TRBV12-4
d_gene: TRBD1
j_gene: TRBJ1-2
len: 15
abundance: many
CDR3aa: CASSRRDRRNYGYTF
CDR3nt: TGTGCCAGCAGTCGAAGGGACAGGCGAAACTATGGCTACACCTTC

v_gene: TRBV7-9
d_gene: NA
j_gene: TRBJ2-1
len: 15
abundance: NA
CDR3aa: CASSLDGGSYNEQFF
CDR3nt: TGTGCCAGCAGCTTAGACGGGGGTTCCTACAATGAGCAGTTCTTC

v_gene: TRBV29-1
d_gene: TRBD1
j_gene: TRBJ1-4
len: 14
abundance: NA
CDR3aa: CSVDITGGGEKLFF
CDR3nt: TGCAGCGTCGACATAACAGGGGGCGGCGAAAAACTGTTTTTT

v_gene: TRBV12-3/TRBV12-4
d_gene: NA
j_gene: TRBJ1-6
len: 14
abundance: many
CDR3aa: CASRTTRGNSPLHF
CDR3nt: TGTGCCAGCAGAACGACGCGAGGAAATTCACCCCTCCACTTT

v_gene: TRBV10-3
d_gene: TRBD1
j_gene: TRBJ2-7
len: 17
abundance: NA
CDR3aa: CASRGLVAVGRGYEQYF
CDR3nt: TGTGCCAGCAGGGGGCTAGTGGCTGTCGGACGGGGCTACGAGCAGTACTTC

v_gene: TRBV7-2
d_gene: NA
j_gene: TRBJ1-2
len: 15
abundance: many
CDR3aa: CASRRSGADNYGYTF
CDR3nt: TGTGCCAGCAGGAGAAGCGGGGCGGACAACTATGGCTACACCTTC

v_gene: TRBV7-2
d_gene: NA
j_gene: TRBJ2-5
len: 16
abundance: few
CDR3aa: CASSLNGRSGGETQYF
CDR3nt: TGTGCCAGCAGCTTAAACGGGCGGAGTGGGGGAGAGACCCAGTACTTC

v_gene: TRBV20-1
d_gene: TRBD1
j_gene: TRBJ1-1
len: 14
abundance: NA
CDR3aa: CSASAGGASAEAFF
CDR3nt: TGCAGTGCTAGCGCAGGGGGCGCGAGCGCTGAAGCTTTCTTT

v_gene: TRBV29-1
d_gene: NA
j_gene: TRBJ1-4
len: 13
abundance: NA
CDR3aa: CSVDGGTNEKLFF
CDR3nt: TGCAGCGTTGACGGGGGAACTAATGAAAAACTGTTTTTT

v_gene: TRBV12-3/TRBV12-4
d_gene: NA
j_gene: TRBJ2-3
len: 15
abundance: NA
CDR3aa: CASSGEDFRTDTQYF
CDR3nt: TGTGCCAGCAGTGGGGAAGACTTTCGTACAGATACGCAGTATTTT

v_gene: TRBV7-2
d_gene: TRBD1
j_gene: TRBJ2-5
len: 14
abundance: NA
CDR3aa: CASSLGTGDETQYF
CDR3nt: TGTGCCAGCAGCTTGGGGACAGGGGACGAGACCCAGTACTTC

v_gene: TRBV15
d_gene: TRBD1
j_gene: TRBJ1-2
len: 15
abundance: NA
CDR3aa: CATSHRTGSNYGYTF
CDR3nt: TGTGCCACCAGCCATCGGACAGGGTCAAACTATGGCTACACCTTC

v_gene: TRBV25-1
d_gene: NA
j_gene: TRBJ1-1
len: 13
abundance: NA
CDR3aa: CASQARGRTEAFF
CDR3nt: TGTGCCAGCCAAGCCCGAGGGCGGACTGAAGCTTTCTTT

v_gene: TRBV7-9
d_gene: NA
j_gene: TRBJ1-1
len: 14
abundance: many
CDR3aa: CASSLLGPNTEAFF
CDR3nt: TGTGCCAGCAGCCTCCTAGGCCCGAACACTGAAGCTTTCTTT

v_gene: TRBV20-1
d_gene: NA
j_gene: TRBJ2-5
len: 12
abundance: many
CDR3aa: CSAMNPEETQYF
CDR3nt: TGCAGTGCTATGAATCCGGAAGAGACCCAGTACTTC

v_gene: TRBV19
d_gene: TRBD1
j_gene: TRBJ1-1
len: 12
abundance: few
CDR3aa: CASKTGGVEAFF
CDR3nt: TGTGCCAGTAAAACAGGGGGCGTTGAAGCTTTCTTT

v_gene: TRBV2
d_gene: NA
j_gene: TRBJ1-2
len: 15
abundance: NA
CDR3aa: CASSSGWEQIYGYTF
CDR3nt: TGTGCCAGCAGTTCGGGTTGGGAGCAGATATATGGCTACACCTTC

v_gene: TRBV24-1
d_gene: TRBD2
j_gene: TRBJ2-5
len: 18
abundance: many
CDR3aa: CATSDLKEPSGREETQYF
CDR3nt: TGTGCCACCAGTGATCTGAAAGAACCTAGCGGGAGAGAGGAGACCCAGTACTTC

v_gene: TRBV7-9
d_gene: TRBD2
j_gene: TRBJ2-5
len: 15
abundance: NA
CDR3aa: CAGSKGTSRKETQYF
CDR3nt: TGTGCCGGCAGTAAAGGGACTAGCAGAAAAGAGACCCAGTACTTC

v_gene: TRBV5-1
d_gene: TRBD2
j_gene: TRBJ2-6
len: 17
abundance: NA
CDR3aa: CASSSGLAGAGANVLTF
CDR3nt: TGCGCCAGCAGCTCTGGACTAGCGGGAGCTGGGGCCAACGTCCTGACTTTC

v_gene: TRBV19
d_gene: TRBD1
j_gene: TRBJ1-1
len: 15
abundance: many
CDR3aa: CASSEGQIMNTEAFF
CDR3nt: TGTGCCAGTAGTGAGGGACAGATCATGAACACTGAAGCTTTCTTT

v_gene: TRBV7-2
d_gene: TRBD1
j_gene: TRBJ1-3
len: 17
abundance: NA
CDR3aa: CASSLSRTGSSGNTIYF
CDR3nt: TGTGCCAGCAGCTTATCCCGGACAGGAAGCTCTGGAAACACCATATATTTT

v_gene: TRBV20-1
d_gene: TRBD2
j_gene: TRBJ2-7
len: 15
abundance: NA
CDR3aa: CSASGVLAGKNEQYF
CDR3nt: TGCAGTGCTAGCGGGGTGCTAGCGGGAAAAAACGAGCAGTACTTC

v_gene: TRBV7-2
d_gene: NA
j_gene: TRBJ2-5
len: 15
abundance: NA
CDR3aa: CASSLQRTYQETQYF
CDR3nt: TGTGCCAGCAGCTTACAGCGGACCTACCAAGAGACCCAGTACTTC

v_gene: TRBV6-1
d_gene: NA
j_gene: TRBJ2-7
len: 15
abundance: NA
CDR3aa: CASSYSGSLSYEQYF
CDR3nt: TGTGCCAGCAGTTACTCAGGCAGTCTCTCCTACGAGCAGTACTTC

v_gene: TRBV7-2
d_gene: NA
j_gene: TRBJ1-1
len: 13
abundance: many
CDR3aa: CASSLLQNTEAFF
CDR3nt: TGTGCCAGCAGCTTATTGCAGAACACTGAAGCTTTCTTT

v_gene: TRBV7-2
d_gene: NA
j_gene: TRBJ2-7
len: 11
abundance: NA
CDR3aa: CASSREGNWYF
CDR3nt: TGTGCCAGCAGCCGAGAGGGGAATTGGTACTTC

v_gene: TRBV7-2
d_gene: NA
j_gene: TRBJ1-6
len: 15
abundance: NA
CDR3aa: CASSLWGQFSSPLHF
CDR3nt: TGTGCCAGCAGCTTATGGGGGCAGTTTAGTTCACCCCTCCACTTT

v_gene: TRBV12-3/TRBV12-4
d_gene: TRBD1
j_gene: TRBJ1-5
len: 15
abundance: few
CDR3aa: CASRGGQFSNQPQHF
CDR3nt: TGTGCCAGCAGAGGGGGACAGTTTAGCAATCAGCCCCAGCATTTT

v_gene: TRBV2
d_gene: NA
j_gene: TRBJ1-2
len: 13
abundance: many
CDR3aa: CASSESNPAGYTF
CDR3nt: TGTGCCAGCAGTGAAAGCAACCCCGCTGGCTACACCTTC

v_gene: TRBV14
d_gene: NA
j_gene: TRBJ1-5
len: 16
abundance: once
CDR3aa: CASSQVVGANNQPQHF
CDR3nt: TGCGCCAGCAGCCAAGTGGTGGGCGCAAACAATCAGCCCCAGCATTTT

v_gene: TRBV6-1
d_gene: TRBD2
j_gene: TRBJ2-1
len: 14
abundance: once
CDR3aa: CASTSGSSYNEQFF
CDR3nt: TGTGCCAGCACCAGCGGGAGTAGTTACAATGAGCAGTTCTTC

v_gene: TRBV29-1
d_gene: TRBD1
j_gene: TRBJ1-2
len: 14
abundance: NA
CDR3aa: CSVEPGQGEDGYTF
CDR3nt: TGCAGCGTTGAACCAGGACAGGGCGAGGATGGCTACACCTTC

v_gene: TRBV6-2/TRBV6-3
d_gene: NA
j_gene: TRBJ1-5
len: 14
abundance: NA
CDR3aa: CASSYAGRNQPQHF
CDR3nt: TGTGCCAGCAGTTACGCAGGGCGCAATCAGCCCCAGCATTTT

v_gene: TRBV15
d_gene: TRBD2
j_gene: TRBJ2-7
len: 16
abundance: many
CDR3aa: CATSRGSAGGGYEQYF
CDR3nt: TGTGCCACCAGCAGAGGTTCAGCGGGAGGCGGGTACGAGCAGTACTTC

v_gene: TRBV6-5
d_gene: NA
j_gene: TRBJ1-6
len: 14
abundance: few
CDR3aa: CASSEMGRNSPLHF
CDR3nt: TGTGCCAGCAGTGAAATGGGACGAAATTCACCCCTCCACTTT

v_gene: TRBV19
d_gene: NA
j_gene: TRBJ1-1
len: 16
abundance: NA
CDR3aa: CASSIGGGPTDTEAFF
CDR3nt: TGTGCCAGTAGTATTGGGGGGGGCCCGACGGACACTGAAGCTTTCTTT

v_gene: TRBV9
d_gene: NA
j_gene: TRBJ2-3
len: 15
abundance: NA
CDR3aa: CASSVKQGFTDTQYF
CDR3nt: TGTGCCAGCAGCGTAAAACAGGGTTTCACAGATACGCAGTATTTT